Each of the 11 T cell receptor beta chains below was sequenced from the same sample in a study of cytomegalovirus exposure and HLA in healthy donors. PCR employed 60 Vbeta and 13 Jbeta primers. Method: immunoSEQ multiplex PCR; TCRdb's copy keeps in-frame clones and lacks some. The table records more than 80,000 clones, just under 75% of them present only once. Source material: PBMCs. The source of these receptors is a man in his 60s in good health and CMV-seronegative.

This clone came up a few times. This chain uses TRBV19 with TRBJ1-4; D not certain. Trimming took off 1 base at V and 3 bases at J, with 9 bases between the two ends. The CDR3 sequence is 15 residues long. The germline V gene has CDR1 LNHDA and CDR2 SQIVND (reference sequence). The CDR3 spells CASSIAARSNEKLFF. For the CDR3, the DNA is TGTGCCAGTAGTATAGCGGCCAGGTCTAATGAAAAACTGTTTTTT. Full variable domain (outside the CDR3, taken from reference TRBV19 and TRBJ1-4): DGGITQSPKYLFRKEGQNVTLSCEQNLNHDAMYWYRQDPGQGLRLIYYSQIVNDFQKGDIAEGYSVSREKKESFPLTVTSAQKNPTAFYLCASSIAARSNEKLFFGSGTQLSVL.

V and J are TRBV2 and TRBJ2-5, with TRBD2 identical over 9 bases. With V trimmed by 7 bases and J by 4 bases, 7 bases remained unmatched. From germline, CDR1 is SNHLY and CDR2 FYNNEI. The CDR3 consists of 14 residues. In DNA, the CDR3 is TGTGCCAGCAATGGCGGGGGGGCCGTAGAGACCCAGTACTTC. It codes for CASNGGGAVETQYF.

The table lists this clone with a few counts. The chain combines TRBV27 with TRBJ2-5; TRBD1 is a possible D gene (5 bases). The germline V gene has CDR1 MNHEY and CDR2 SMNVEV (reference sequence). The V end was cut by 0 bases, the J end by 1 base, with 9 bases between. This CDR3 has 15 amino acids. CDR3 region: CASSLSRQGQETQYF. The CDR3 bases are TGTGCCAGCAGTTTATCGAGGCAGGGCCAAGAGACCCAGTACTTC.

The rearrangement links TRBV5-1 to TRBJ2-2; TRBD1 is a possible D gene (5 bases). CDR1 and CDR2 (germline): SGHRS, YFSETQ. This CDR3 contains 16 residues. The V end was cut by 0 bases, the J end by 1 base, with 10 bases between. The DNA for the CDR3 is TGCGCCAGCAGCTTGGTGAGGCAGGGGAACACCGGGGAGCTGTTTTTT. Translating it yields CASSLVRQGNTGELFF.

The chain has TRBV10-3 and TRBJ1-2; the D gene is possibly TRBD1 (5 bases). The CDR3 length is 11 residues. CDR1 ENHRY and CDR2 SYGVKD come from the germline V gene. V lost 7 bases, J lost 2 bases, and 5 bases lay in between. The CDR3 DNA follows: TGTGCCATCACAGGGAACTATGGCTACACCTTC. Its translation is CAITGNYGYTF.

As DNA, the CDR3 is TGCAGCGTTGACAGGGTGGGCACTGAAGCTTTCTTT. It translates to CSVDRVGTEAFF. The chain links TRBV29-1 to TRBJ1-1, with D possibly being TRBD1 (5 bases). The germline V and J ends were trimmed by 3 bases and 4 bases, with 9 bases remaining between them. The germline CDR1 and CDR2 sequences are SQVTM and ANQGSEA. The CDR3 covers 12 residues.

The chain combines TRBV10-3 with TRBJ1-1; 7 bases are shared with TRBD1. The J segment lost 3 bases and the V segment lost 5 bases, leaving 6 bases of the junction unmatched. Germline CDR1 ENHRY, CDR2 SYGVKD. This CDR3 spans 14 amino acids. CDR3 in amino acids: CAISLQGTDTEAFF. The CDR3 coding sequence is TGTGCCATCAGTTTACAGGGGACGGACACTGAAGCTTTCTTT.

The chain joins TRBV2 to TRBJ2-7; 7 bases agree with TRBD1. CDR1 is SNHLY, CDR2 FYNNEI, per germline. The CDR3 totals 12 residues. Trimming removed 8 bases from V and 4 bases from J; junction bases left unmatched: 5. In nucleotides, the CDR3 is TGTGCCAGCCGGGACAGACCATACGAGCAGTACTTC. Amino acids: CASRDRPYEQYF.

The rearrangement uses TRBV9 and TRBJ2-3, with 10 bases identical to TRBD2. The germline CDR1 and CDR2 sequences are SGDLS and YYNGEE. V trimming: 3 bases; J trimming: 8 bases; junction bases outside the gene matches: 12. The CDR3 runs 16 residues. CDR3 in amino acids: CASSGGPSGGGGTQYF. The CDR3 DNA reads TGTGCCAGCAGCGGAGGGCCTAGCGGGGGCGGCGGTACGCAGTATTTT. Looking up the rest from reference TRBV9 and TRBJ2-3 gives the full variable domain: DSGVTQTPKHLITATGQRVTLRCSPRSGDLSVYWYQQSLDQGLQFLIQYYNGEERAKGNILERFSAQQFPDLHSELNLSSLELGDSALYFCASSGGPSGGGGTQYFGPGTRLTVL.

The rearrangement joins TRBV6-5 to TRBJ1-2, with a possible D match to TRBD1 (5 bases). Germline V lookup: CDR1 MNHEY, CDR2 SVGAGI. Trimming shortened V by 2 bases and J by 8 bases, and 12 bases separated the two germline ends. The CDR3 is made up of 13 amino acids. CDR3 residues: CASSYIGAAGYTF. CDR3 bases: TGTGCCAGCAGTTACATAGGGGCCGCGGGCTACACCTTC.

The chain is built from TRBV27 and TRBJ2-3, with 11 bases identical to TRBD2. Germline lookup yields CDR1 MNHEY and CDR2 SMNVEV (reference sequence). Germline trimming cut 4 bases from V and 5 bases from J; bases unmatched to any gene: 8. The CDR3 is 16 residues long. The CDR3 nucleotides are TGTGCCAGCAGTTGGGTAGCGGGGGGGCCCGGAGATACGCAGTATTTT. This sequence encodes CASSWVAGGPGDTQYF.